This TCR beta chain was recovered during a study of OX40 agonist ivuxolimab in advanced cancers. Study context: Age averaged roughly 60 years (range about 23 to 80), and 82.7% were male.

Autoimmune disease history or systemic immunosuppression led to patients being barred. The study sampled blood at baseline, cycle 4 day 1, and cycle 7 day 1. Of note for this clone: The target antigen is unknown.

V shed 0 bases and J shed 0 bases, with 9 bases lying between them. CDR1 and CDR2 (germline): PRHDT, FYEKMQ (reference sequence). The CDR3 is made up of 16 amino acids. Profiling relied on immunoSEQ multiplex PCR, and the TCRdb table lists in-frame clones only, not all of them. The sample contains around 70,000 clones, 85% to 90% of which appear only once. Study results and caveats: Clonal expansion among partial responders at 0.1-3.0 mg/kg ranked near the lowest.

The V and J genes are TRBV13 and TRBJ1-3, with D possibly being TRBD1 (6 bases). The clonotype was recovered from an adult with an advanced solid tumor such as melanoma, head and neck, liver or kidney cancer. Sequenced material: CD4+ or CD8+ T cells sorted from blood, taken in a trial of the OX40 agonist ivuxolimab. CDR3 amino acids: CASSLGGRGSGNTIYF. The CDR3 coding sequence is TGTGCCAGCAGCTTAGGGGGCAGGGGCTCTGGAAACACCATATATTTT.